The 9 T cell receptor beta chains reported below all come from one sample, sequenced in a study of blood T cells in healthy people across ages. Using a J-beta primer mix together with a sample-barcoded 5' primer, a second PCR was run for roughly 6 to 12 cycles. A single record per CDR3 protein comes from TCRdb applying MiXCR to the 5' RACE reads. The table shows hundreds of thousands of distinct CDR3 sequences, with about 53% occurring only once. Input material: blood. These receptors all come from a man in his 60s in good health.

This clonotype came up a few times. This chain links TRBV4-1 with TRBJ2-7; D is possibly TRBD2 (6 bases). CDR3 size: 15 residues. CDR1 and CDR2 (germline): MGHRA, YSYEKL. Between the trimmed V and J ends, which lost 1 base and 3 bases, there was a span of 13 bases. CDR3 sequence reads: CASSQGQGGLYEQYF. The CDR3 region has the DNA TGCGCCAGCAGCCAAGGTCAGGGAGGCCTCTACGAGCAGTACTTC.

The V gene is TRBV7-8, the J gene TRBJ1-1, with D uncertain. Trimming removed 2 bases from V and 5 bases from J, with 15 bases in between. Germline loops: CDR1 SGHVS, CDR2 FQNEAQ. The CDR3 extends over 15 amino acids. The CDR3 sequence is CASSLMRQLGTEAFF. The DNA of the CDR3 is TGTGCCAGCAGCTTAATGAGGCAGTTGGGGACTGAAGCTTTCTTT.

This chain connects TRBV18 to TRBJ1-6; D possibly corresponds to TRBD1 (5 bases). From germline, CDR1 is KGHSH and CDR2 LQKENI. Trimming took off 8 bases at V and 3 bases at J, with 17 bases between the two ends. The CDR3 sequence is 16 residues long. The CDR3 sequence is CASRGRQNDYNSPLHF. The CDR3 coding sequence is TGTGCCAGCCGTGGGAGACAGAACGACTATAATTCACCCCTCCACTTT.

J is TRBJ2-7 and V is TRBV29-1; the match to TRBD2 covers 8 bases. CDR1 is SQVTM and CDR2 is ANQGSEA in the germline V gene. Germline trimming cut 4 bases from V and 4 bases from J; bases unmatched to any gene: 6. The CDR3 spans 13 residues. The CDR3, as DNA: TGCAGCGTTGGACGGGGGGGCGCGTACGAGCAGTACTTC. Translating gives CSVGRGGAYEQYF.

V is TRBV20-1 and J is TRBJ2-1, with 7 nucleotides matching TRBD2. Trimming took 4 bases from V and 0 from J; bases not matched to a gene: 6. The CDR3 totals 15 residues. Per germline, CDR1 DFQATT and CDR2 SNEGSKA (reference sequence). The CDR3 sequence is CSAKAGGSSYNEQFF. DNA of the CDR3: TGCAGTGCTAAGGCCGGGGGGAGCTCCTACAATGAGCAGTTCTTC.

V gene TRBV2 combines with J gene TRBJ1-4; D remains ambiguous. This CDR3 has 14 residues. With 7 bases removed from V and 7 bases from J, the gap between germline ends came to 16 bases. CDR1 SNHLY and CDR2 FYNNEI come from the germline V gene. The CDR3 spells CASTLERFGEKLFF. The CDR3 DNA reads as TGTGCCAGCACTCTTGAGAGGTTTGGTGAAAAACTGTTTTTT.

This clonotype was observed a handful of times. The gene calls are TRBV5-1 and TRBJ2-5; a weak D match, TRBD2 (6 bases). Germline CDR1 reads SGHRS; CDR2 reads YFSETQ. CDR3 length: 13 amino acids. V was shortened by 5 bases and J by 4 bases, with 12 bases between the two germline ends. CDR3 coding DNA: TGCGCCAGCAGGAAGGGAGCGGGAGAGACCCAGTACTTC. Residues: CASRKGAGETQYF.

The V gene is TRBV5-6, the J gene TRBJ2-1; 9 nucleotides align to TRBD2. Germline lookup yields CDR1 SGHDT and CDR2 YYEEEE. After removal of 2 bases from V and 6 bases from J, the junction contained 9 bases not matched to a gene. The CDR3 covers 16 residues. CDR3 sequence (DNA): TGTGCCAGCAGCTTCCCCACTAGCGGGCCCGGCAATGAGCAGTTCTTC. Amino acids: CASSFPTSGPGNEQFF.

This clonotype was seen only a few times. V is TRBV5-1 and J is TRBJ1-6, with 7 bases that match TRBD1. V lost 6 bases, J lost 5 bases, and 5 bases stayed unmatched. The germline CDR1 and CDR2 sequences are SGHRS and YFSETQ. The CDR3 runs 14 residues. The CDR3 here is CASTPDRDNSPLHF. In DNA form, the CDR3 reads TGCGCCAGCACCCCCGACAGGGATAATTCACCCCTCCACTTT.